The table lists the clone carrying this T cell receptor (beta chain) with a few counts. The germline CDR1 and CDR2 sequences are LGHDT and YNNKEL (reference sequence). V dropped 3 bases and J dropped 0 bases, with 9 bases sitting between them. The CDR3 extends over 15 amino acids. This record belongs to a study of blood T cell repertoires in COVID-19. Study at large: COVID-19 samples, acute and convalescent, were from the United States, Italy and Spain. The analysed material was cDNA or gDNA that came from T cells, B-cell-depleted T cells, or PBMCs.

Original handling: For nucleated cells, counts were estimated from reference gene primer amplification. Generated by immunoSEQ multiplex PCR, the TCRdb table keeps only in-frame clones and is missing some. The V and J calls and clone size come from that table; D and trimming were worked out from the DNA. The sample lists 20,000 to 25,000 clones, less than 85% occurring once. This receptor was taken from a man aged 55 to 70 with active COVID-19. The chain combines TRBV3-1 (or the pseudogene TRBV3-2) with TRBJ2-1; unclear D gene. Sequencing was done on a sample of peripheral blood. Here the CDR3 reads CASSQSDSSYNEQFF. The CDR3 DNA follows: TGTGCCAGCAGCCAGAGCGATAGCTCCTACAATGAGCAGTTCTTC.